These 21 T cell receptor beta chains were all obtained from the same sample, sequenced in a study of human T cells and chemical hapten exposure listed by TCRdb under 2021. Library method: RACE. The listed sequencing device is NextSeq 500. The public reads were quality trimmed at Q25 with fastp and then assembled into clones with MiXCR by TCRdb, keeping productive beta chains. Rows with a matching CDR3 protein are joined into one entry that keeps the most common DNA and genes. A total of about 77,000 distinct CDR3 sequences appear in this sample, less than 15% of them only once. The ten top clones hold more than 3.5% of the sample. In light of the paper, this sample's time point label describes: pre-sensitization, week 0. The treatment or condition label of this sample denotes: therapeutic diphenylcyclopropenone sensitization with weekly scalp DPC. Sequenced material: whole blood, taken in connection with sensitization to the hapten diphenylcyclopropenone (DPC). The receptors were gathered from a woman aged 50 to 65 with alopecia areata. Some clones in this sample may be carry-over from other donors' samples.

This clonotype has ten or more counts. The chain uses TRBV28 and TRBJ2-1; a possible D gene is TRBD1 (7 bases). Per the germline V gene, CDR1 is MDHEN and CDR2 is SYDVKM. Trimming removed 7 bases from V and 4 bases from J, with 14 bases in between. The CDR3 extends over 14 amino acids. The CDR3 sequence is CASTQGGFYNEQFF. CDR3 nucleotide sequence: TGTGCCAGCACCCAGGGGGGCTTTTACAATGAGCAGTTCTTC. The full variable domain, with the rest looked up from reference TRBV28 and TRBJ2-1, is DVKVTQSSRYLVKRTGEKVFLECVQDMDHENMFWYRQDPGLGLRLIYFSYDVKMKEKGDIPEGYSVSREKKERFSLILESASTNQTSMYLCASTQGGFYNEQFFGPGTRLTVL.

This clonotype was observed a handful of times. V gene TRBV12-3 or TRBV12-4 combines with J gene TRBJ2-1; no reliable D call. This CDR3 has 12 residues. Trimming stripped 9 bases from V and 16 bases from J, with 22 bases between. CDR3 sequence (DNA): TGTGCCAGTTCGGGCCCCGAGAGCGCCAGTTTCTTC. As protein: CASSGPESASFF.

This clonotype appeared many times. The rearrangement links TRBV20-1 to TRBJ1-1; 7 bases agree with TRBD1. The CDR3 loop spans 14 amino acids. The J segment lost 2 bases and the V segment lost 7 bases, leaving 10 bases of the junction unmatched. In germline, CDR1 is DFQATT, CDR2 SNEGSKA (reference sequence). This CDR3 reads CSVARGQGNTEAFF. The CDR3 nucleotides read TGCAGTGTAGCGAGGGGGCAAGGTAACACTGAAGCTTTCTTT.

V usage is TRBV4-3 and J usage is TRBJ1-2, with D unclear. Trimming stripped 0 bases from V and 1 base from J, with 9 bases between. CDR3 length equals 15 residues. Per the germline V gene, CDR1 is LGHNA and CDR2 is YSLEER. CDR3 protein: CASSQDLVINYGYTF. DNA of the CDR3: TGCGCCAGCAGCCAAGATCTGGTGATTAACTATGGCTACACCTTC.

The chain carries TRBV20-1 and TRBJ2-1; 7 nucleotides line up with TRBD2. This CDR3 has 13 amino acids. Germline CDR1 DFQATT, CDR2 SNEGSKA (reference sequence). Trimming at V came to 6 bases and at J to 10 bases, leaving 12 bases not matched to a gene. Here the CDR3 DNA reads TGCAGTGCCCCCCGGGACGGGAGGAAAGAGCAGTTCTTC. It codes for CSAPRDGRKEQFF.

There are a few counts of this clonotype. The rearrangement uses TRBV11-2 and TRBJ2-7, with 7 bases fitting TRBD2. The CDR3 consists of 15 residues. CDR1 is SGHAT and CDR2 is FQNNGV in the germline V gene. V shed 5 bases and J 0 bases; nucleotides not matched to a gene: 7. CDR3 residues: CASSRTGGISYEQYF. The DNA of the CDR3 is TGTGCCAGCAGCCGAACCGGGGGGATCTCCTACGAGCAGTACTTC. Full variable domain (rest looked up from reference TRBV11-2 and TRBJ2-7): EAGVAQSPRYKIIEKRQSVAFWCNPISGHATLYWYQQILGQGPKLLIQFQNNGVVDDSQLPKDRFSAERLKGVDSTLKIQPAKLEDSAVYLCASSRTGGISYEQYFGPGTRLTVT.

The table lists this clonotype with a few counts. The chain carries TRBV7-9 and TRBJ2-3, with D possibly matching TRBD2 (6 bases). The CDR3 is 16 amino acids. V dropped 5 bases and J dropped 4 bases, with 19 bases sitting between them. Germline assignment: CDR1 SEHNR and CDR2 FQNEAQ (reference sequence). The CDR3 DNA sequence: TGTGCCAGCAGCGCCTGGGACTCGGCGGCCCCAGATACGCAGTATTTT. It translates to CASSAWDSAAPDTQYF.

As DNA, the CDR3 is TGTGCCAGCAGTGAGGGCGGTTGGGGCAATCAGCCCCAGCATTTT. Its protein is CASSEGGWGNQPQHF. The chain couples TRBV6-1 to TRBJ1-5; D not resolved. The V gene lost 3 bases and the J gene lost 2 bases, with 11 bases spanning the gap. There are 15 residues in the CDR3. Per the germline V gene, CDR1 is MNHNS and CDR2 is SASEGT.

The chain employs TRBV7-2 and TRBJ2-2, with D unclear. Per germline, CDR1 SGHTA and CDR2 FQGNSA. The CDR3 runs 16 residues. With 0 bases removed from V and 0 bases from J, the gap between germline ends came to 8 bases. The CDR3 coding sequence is TGTGCCAGCAGCTTAGCACACCTAGCGAACACCGGGGAGCTGTTTTTT. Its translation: CASSLAHLANTGELFF. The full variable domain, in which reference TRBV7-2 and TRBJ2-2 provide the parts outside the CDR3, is GAGVSQSPSNKVTEKGKDVELRCDPISGHTALYWYRQSLGQGLEFLIYFQGNSAPDKSGLPSDRFSAERTGGSVSTLTIQRTQQEDSAVYLCASSLAHLANTGELFFGEGSRLTVL.

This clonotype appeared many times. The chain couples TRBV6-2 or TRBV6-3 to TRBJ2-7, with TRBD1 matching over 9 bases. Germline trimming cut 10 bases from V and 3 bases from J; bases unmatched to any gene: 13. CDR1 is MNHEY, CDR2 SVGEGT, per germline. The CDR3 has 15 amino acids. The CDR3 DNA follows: TGTGCCACCAGAGACACCGGGACAGGGTTCTACGAGCAGTACTTC. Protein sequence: CATRDTGTGFYEQYF.

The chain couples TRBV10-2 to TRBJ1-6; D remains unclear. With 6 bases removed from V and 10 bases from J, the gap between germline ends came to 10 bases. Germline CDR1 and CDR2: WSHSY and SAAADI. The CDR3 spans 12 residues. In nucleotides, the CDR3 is TGCGCCAGCAGAGCCTATCGGTCACCCCTCCACTTT. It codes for CASRAYRSPLHF.

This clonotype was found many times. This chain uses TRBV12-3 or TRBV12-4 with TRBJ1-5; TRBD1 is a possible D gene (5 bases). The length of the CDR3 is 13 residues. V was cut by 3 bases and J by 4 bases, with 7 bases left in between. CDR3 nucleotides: TGTGCCAGCAGTTTCCCAGGGAATCAGCCCCAGCATTTT. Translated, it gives CASSFPGNQPQHF.

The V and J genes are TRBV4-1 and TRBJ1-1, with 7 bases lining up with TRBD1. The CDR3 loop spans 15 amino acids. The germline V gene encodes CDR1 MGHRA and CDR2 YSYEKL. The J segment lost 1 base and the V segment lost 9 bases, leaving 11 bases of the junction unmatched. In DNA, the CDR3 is TGCGCCAGTGTCCGGGACAGCCCCTGGAACACTGAAGCTTTCTTT. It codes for CASVRDSPWNTEAFF.

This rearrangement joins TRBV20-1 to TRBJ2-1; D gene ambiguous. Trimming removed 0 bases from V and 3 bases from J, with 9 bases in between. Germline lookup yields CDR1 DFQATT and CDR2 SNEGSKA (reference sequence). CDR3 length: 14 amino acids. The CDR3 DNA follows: TGCAGTGCTAGAGAACCTTTACGCTACAATGAGCAGTTCTTC. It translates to CSAREPLRYNEQFF.

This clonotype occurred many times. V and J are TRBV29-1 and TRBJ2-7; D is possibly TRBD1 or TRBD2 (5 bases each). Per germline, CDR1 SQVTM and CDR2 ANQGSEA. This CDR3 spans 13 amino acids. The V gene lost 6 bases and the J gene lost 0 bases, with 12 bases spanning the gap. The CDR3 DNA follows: TGCAGCGTCCCGGGACCAACCTCCTACGAGCAGTACTTC. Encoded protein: CSVPGPTSYEQYF.

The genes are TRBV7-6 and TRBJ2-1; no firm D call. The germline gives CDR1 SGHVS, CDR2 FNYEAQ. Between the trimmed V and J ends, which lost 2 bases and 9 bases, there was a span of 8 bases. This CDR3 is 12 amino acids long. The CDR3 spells CASSLISTEQFF. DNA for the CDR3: TGTGCCAGCAGCTTAATTAGCACTGAGCAGTTCTTC.

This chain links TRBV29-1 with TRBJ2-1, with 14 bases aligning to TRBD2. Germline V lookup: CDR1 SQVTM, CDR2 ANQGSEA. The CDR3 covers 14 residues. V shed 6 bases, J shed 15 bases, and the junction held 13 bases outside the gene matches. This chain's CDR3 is CSVTRLAGGPARFF. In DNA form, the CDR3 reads TGCAGCGTCACCCGACTAGCGGGAGGGCCTGCACGGTTCTTC.

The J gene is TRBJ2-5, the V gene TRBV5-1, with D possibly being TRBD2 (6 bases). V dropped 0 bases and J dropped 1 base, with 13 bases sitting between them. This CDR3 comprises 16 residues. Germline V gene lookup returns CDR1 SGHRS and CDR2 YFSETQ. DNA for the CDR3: TGCGCCAGCAGCTTGGGGACTTTGGGGGGCCAAGAGACCCAGTACTTC. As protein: CASSLGTLGGQETQYF.

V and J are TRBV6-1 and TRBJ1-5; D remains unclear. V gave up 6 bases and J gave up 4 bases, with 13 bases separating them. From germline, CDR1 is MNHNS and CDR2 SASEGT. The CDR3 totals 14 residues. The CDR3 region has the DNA TGTGCCAGCAGCACGGGCAGCCTGAATCAGCCCCAGCATTTT. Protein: CASSTGSLNQPQHF.

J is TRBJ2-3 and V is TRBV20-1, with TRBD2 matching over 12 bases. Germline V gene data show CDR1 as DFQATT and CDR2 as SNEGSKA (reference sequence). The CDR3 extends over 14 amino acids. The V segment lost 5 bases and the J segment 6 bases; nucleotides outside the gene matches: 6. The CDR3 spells CSAQTSGRGDTQYF. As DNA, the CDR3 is TGCAGTGCTCAGACTAGCGGGAGAGGGGATACGCAGTATTTT.

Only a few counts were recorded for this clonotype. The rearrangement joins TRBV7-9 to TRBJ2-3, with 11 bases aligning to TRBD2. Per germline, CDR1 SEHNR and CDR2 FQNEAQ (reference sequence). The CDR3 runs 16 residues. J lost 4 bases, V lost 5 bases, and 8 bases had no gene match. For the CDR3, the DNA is TGTGCCAGCAGCCCACTAGCGGGAGTCATCGCAGATACGCAGTATTTT. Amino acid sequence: CASSPLAGVIADTQYF.